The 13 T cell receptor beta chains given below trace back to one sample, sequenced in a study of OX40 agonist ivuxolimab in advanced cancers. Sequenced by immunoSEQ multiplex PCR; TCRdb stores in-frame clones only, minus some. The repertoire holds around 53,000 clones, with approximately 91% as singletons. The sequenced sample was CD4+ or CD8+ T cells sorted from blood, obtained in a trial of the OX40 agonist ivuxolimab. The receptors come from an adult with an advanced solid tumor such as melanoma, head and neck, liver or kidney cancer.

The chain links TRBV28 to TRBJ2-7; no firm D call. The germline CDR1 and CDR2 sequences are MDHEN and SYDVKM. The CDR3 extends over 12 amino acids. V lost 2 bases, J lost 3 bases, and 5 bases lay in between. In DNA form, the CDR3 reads TGTGCCAGCAGTTTAGTGGACTACGAGCAGTACTTC. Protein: CASSLVDYEQYF. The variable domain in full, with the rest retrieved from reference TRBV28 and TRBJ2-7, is DVKVTQSSRYLVKRTGEKVFLECVQDMDHENMFWYRQDPGLGLRLIYFSYDVKMKEKGDIPEGYSVSREKKERFSLILESASTNQTSMYLCASSLVDYEQYFGPGTRLTVT.

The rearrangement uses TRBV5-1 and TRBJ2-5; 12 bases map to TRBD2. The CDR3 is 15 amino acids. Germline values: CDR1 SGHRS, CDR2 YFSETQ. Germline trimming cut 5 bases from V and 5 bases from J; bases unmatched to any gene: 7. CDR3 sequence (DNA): TGCGCCAGCAGAAAAAGGACTAGCGGGATGGAGACCCAGTACTTC. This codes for CASRKRTSGMETQYF.

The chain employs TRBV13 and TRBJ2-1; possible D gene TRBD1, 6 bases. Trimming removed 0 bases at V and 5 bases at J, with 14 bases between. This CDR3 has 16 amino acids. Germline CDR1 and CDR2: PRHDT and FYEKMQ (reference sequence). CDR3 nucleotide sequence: TGTGCCAGCAGCTTAGGCCTGGGGACAAGAGACAATGAGCAGTTCTTC. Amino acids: CASSLGLGTRDNEQFF.

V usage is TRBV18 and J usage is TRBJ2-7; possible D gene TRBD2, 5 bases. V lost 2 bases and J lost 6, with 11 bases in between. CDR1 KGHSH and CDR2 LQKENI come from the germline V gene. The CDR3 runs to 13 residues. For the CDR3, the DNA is TGTGCCAGCTCACCAGAGGCGGGCGGCGAGCAGTACTTC. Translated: CASSPEAGGEQYF.

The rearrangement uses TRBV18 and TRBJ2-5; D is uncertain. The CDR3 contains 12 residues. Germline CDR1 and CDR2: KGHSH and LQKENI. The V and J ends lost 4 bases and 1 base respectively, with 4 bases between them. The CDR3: CASSLIQETQYF. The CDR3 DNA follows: TGTGCCAGCTCACTCATCCAAGAGACCCAGTACTTC.

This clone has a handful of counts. The CDR3 DNA follows: TGCGCCAGCAGCTATTACAGTAGCGGGGGCTCCTACAATGAGCAGTTCTTC. This gives the protein CASSYYSSGGSYNEQFF. V usage is TRBV5-1 and J usage is TRBJ2-1; 9 nucleotides line up with TRBD2. This CDR3 comprises 17 residues. The germline gives CDR1 SGHRS, CDR2 YFSETQ. V lost 3 bases to trimming and J lost 0 bases; unmatched junction nucleotides: 7.

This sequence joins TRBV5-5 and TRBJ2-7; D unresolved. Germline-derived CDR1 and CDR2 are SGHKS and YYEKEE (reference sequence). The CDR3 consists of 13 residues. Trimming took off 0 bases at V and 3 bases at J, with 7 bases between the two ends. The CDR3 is CASSLGQSYEQYF. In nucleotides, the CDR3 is TGTGCCAGCAGCTTGGGTCAGAGCTACGAGCAGTACTTC.

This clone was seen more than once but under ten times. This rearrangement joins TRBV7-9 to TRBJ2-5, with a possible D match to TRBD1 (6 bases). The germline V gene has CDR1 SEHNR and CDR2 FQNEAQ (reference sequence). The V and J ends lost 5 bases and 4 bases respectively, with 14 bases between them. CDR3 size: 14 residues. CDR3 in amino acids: CASSARTVGETQYF. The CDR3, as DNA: TGTGCCAGCAGCGCAAGGACAGTTGGAGAGACCCAGTACTTC.

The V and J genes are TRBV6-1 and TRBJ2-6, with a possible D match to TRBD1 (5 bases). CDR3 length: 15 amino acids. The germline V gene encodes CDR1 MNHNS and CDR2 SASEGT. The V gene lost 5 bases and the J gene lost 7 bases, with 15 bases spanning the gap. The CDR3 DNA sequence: TGTGCCAGCAGTCTAGAGGCGGACAAAGCCAACGTCCTGACTTTC. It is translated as CASSLEADKANVLTF.

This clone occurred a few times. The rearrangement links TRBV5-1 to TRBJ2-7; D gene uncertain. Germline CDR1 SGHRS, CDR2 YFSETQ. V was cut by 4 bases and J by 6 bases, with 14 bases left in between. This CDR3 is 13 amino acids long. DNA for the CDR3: TGCGCCAGCAGCCCCTCTTGGGGTGGCGAGCAGTACTTC. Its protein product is CASSPSWGGEQYF. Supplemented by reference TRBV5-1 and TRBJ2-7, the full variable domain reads KAGVTQTPRYLIKTRGQQVTLSCSPISGHRSVSWYQQTPGQGLQFLFEYFSETQRNKGNFPGRFSGRQFSNSRSEMNVSTLELGDSALYLCASSPSWGGEQYFGPGTRLTVT.

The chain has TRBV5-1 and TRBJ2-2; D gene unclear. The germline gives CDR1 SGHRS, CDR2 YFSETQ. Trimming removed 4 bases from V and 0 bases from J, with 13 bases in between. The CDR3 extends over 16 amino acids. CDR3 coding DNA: TGCGCCAGCAGCAAGGCGAAGGACGCGAACACCGGGGAGCTGTTTTTT. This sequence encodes CASSKAKDANTGELFF.

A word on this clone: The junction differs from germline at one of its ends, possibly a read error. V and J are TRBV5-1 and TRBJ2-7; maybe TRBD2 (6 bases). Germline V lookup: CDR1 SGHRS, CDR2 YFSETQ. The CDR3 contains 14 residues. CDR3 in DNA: TGCGCCGGCAGCTTGGGGGGTCGACTGGACGAGCAGTACTTC. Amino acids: CAGSLGGRLDEQYF.

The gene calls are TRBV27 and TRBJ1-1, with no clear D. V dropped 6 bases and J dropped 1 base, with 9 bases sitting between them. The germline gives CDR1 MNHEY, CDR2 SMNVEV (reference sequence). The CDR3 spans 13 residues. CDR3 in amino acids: CASSPWGNTEAFF. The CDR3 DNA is TGTGCCAGCAGCCCCTGGGGGAACACTGAAGCTTTCTTT.